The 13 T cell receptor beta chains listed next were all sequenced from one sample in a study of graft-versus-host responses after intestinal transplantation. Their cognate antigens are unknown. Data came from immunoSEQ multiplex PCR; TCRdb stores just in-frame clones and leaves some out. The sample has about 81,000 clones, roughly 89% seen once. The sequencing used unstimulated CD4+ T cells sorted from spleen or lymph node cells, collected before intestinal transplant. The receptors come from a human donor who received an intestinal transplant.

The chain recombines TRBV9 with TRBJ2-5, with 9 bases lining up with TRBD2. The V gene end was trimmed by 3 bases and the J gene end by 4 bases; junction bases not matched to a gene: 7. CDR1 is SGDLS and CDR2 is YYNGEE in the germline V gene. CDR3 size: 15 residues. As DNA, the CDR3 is TGTGCCAGCAGCGCGGAGGGACTAGCTTTAGAGACCCAGTACTTC. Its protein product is CASSAEGLALETQYF.

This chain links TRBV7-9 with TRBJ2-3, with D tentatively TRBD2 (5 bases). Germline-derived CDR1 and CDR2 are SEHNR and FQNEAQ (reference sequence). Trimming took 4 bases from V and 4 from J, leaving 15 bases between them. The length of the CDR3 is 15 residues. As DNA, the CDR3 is TGTGCCAGCAGCTCCGGAGTGGGAGCGTCAGATACGCAGTATTTT. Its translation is CASSSGVGASDTQYF.

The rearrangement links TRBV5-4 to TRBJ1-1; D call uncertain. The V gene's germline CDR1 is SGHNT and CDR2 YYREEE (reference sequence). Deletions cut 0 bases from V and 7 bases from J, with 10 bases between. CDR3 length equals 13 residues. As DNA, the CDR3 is TGTGCCAGCAGCTTGGCAGGCGAGGGTGAAGCTTTCTTT. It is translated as CASSLAGEGEAFF.

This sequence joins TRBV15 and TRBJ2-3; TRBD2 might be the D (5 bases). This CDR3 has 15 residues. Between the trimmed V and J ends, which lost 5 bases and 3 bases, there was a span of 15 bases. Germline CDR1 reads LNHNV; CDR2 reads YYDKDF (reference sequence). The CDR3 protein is CATSGRAKRTDTQYF. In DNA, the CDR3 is TGTGCCACCAGCGGGCGGGCCAAGCGGACAGATACGCAGTATTTT.

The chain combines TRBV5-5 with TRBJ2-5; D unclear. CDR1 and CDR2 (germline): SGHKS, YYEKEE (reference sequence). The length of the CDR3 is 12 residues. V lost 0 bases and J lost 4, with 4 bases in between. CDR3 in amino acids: CASSLALETQYF. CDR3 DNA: TGTGCCAGCAGCTTGGCGTTAGAGACCCAGTACTTC.

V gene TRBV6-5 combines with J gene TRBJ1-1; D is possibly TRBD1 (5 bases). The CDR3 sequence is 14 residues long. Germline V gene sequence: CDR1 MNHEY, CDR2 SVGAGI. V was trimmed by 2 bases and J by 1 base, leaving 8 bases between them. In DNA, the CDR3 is TGTGCCAGCAGTTACCAACAGGAGAACACTGAAGCTTTCTTT. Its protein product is CASSYQQENTEAFF.

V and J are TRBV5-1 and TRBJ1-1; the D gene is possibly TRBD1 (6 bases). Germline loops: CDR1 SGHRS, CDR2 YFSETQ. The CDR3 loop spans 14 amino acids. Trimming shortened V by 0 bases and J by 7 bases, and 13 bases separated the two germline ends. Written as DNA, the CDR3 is TGCGCCAGCAGCTTGGAAGGGGGAAGAGGTGAAGCTTTCTTT. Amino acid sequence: CASSLEGGRGEAFF. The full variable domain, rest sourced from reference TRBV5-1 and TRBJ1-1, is KAGVTQTPRYLIKTRGQQVTLSCSPISGHRSVSWYQQTPGQGLQFLFEYFSETQRNKGNFPGRFSGRQFSNSRSEMNVSTLELGDSALYLCASSLEGGRGEAFFGQGTRLTVV.

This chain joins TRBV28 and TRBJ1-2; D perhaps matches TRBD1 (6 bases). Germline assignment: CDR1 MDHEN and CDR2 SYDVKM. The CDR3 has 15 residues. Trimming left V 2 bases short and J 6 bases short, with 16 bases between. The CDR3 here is CASSLIGGRRDGYTF. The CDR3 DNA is TGTGCCAGCAGTTTAATCGGGGGGCGGAGGGATGGCTACACCTTC.

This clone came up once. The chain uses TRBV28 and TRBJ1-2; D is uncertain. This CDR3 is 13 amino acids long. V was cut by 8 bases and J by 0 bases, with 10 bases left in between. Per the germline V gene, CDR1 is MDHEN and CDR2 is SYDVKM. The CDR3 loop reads CASGNTANYGYTF. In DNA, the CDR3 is TGTGCCAGCGGAAATACAGCTAACTATGGCTACACCTTC.

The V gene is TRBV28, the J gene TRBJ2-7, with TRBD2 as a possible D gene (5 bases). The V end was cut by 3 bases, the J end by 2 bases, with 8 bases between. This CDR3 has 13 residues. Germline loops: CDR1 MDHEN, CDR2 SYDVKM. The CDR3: CASSLPGAYEQYF. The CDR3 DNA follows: TGTGCCAGCAGTTTGCCCGGGGCCTACGAGCAGTACTTC.

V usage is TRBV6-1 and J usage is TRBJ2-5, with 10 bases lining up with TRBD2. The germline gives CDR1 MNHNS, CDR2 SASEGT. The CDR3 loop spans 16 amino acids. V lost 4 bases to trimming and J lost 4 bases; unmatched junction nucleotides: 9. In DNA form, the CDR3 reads TGTGCCAGCAGTGGCGGGGGATTAGCGGGGGGAGAGACCCAGTACTTC. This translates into CASSGGGLAGGETQYF.

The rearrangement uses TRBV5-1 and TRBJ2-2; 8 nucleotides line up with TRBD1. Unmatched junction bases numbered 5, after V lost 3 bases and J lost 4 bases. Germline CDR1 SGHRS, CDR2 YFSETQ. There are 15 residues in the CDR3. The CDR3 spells CASSWTGMGTGELFF. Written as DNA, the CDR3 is TGCGCCAGCAGCTGGACAGGGATGGGCACCGGGGAGCTGTTTTTT.

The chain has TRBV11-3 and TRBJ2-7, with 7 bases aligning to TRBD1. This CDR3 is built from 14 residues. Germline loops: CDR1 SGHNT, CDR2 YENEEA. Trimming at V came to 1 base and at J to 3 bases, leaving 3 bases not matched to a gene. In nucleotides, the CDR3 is TGTGCCAGCAGCTTAGGAGGGACAGACTACGAGCAGTACTTC. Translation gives CASSLGGTDYEQYF.